A selection of T cell receptor beta chains follows, all from one sample in a study of CD8 T cells in Susac syndrome. TCRdb recomputed calls from the immunoSEQ multiplex PCR reads with MiXCR, one row per CDR3 protein. The sample yields roughly 120,000 distinct CDR3 sequences, around 94% seen once. Material for sequencing was CD4+ T cells from PBMCs. These receptor sequences come from a human donor with multiple sclerosis. The conserved cysteine and the conserved F or W are not part of the CDR3 here. Each record gives: J gene, clone size, V gene, CDR3 protein. Rows may omit the clone size; those that give it use once, few, many or a size class.

TRBJ2-3 | NA | TRBV5-4 | ASSLLGGLTDTQY
TRBJ2-7 | NA | TRBV7-3 | ASSLRQGRVNEQY
TRBJ2-1 | NA | TRBV5-1 | ASSPQGAYNEQF
TRBJ2-1 | NA | TRBV9 | ASSESTGQGSYNEQF
TRBJ2-7 | NA | TRBV29-1 | SARPGLASNEQY
TRBJ2-4 | NA | TRBV28 | ASRVGAGDIQY
TRBJ1-2 | NA | TRBV29-1 | SVVGTDNYGYT
TRBJ1-5 | NA | TRBV10-3 | AISEGGRDHQPQH
TRBJ2-5 | once | TRBV12-3/TRBV12-4 | ASSLGRSRQTQY
TRBJ1-2 | NA | TRBV30 | AWGRLGYT
TRBJ1-2 | NA | TRBV12-3/TRBV12-4 | ASSLGTVMHGYT
TRBJ2-7 | NA | TRBV18 | ASSPLGHFGSSYEQY
TRBJ2-7 | NA | TRBV29-1 | SVNPGGSYEQY
TRBJ2-2 | NA | TRBV27 | ASSSIQGASTGELF
TRBJ2-4 | NA | TRBV12-3/TRBV12-4 | ASSLGLAKNIQY
TRBJ2-1 | NA | TRBV18 | ASSPPTGWNEQF
TRBJ2-5 | NA | TRBV20-1 | SARYQGTQY
TRBJ2-3 | NA | TRBV7-2 | ASSFSPPPTDTQY
TRBJ1-5 | NA | TRBV7-9 | ASSSFRGGDQPQH
TRBJ2-3 | NA | TRBV4-2 | ASSQDQGRGATDTQY
TRBJ2-5 | NA | TRBV25-1 | ASSEWGLAGVETQY
TRBJ1-1 | few | TRBV27 | ASSPSSLDTEAF
TRBJ2-2 | NA | TRBV12-3/TRBV12-4 | ASSRAGGGGTGELF
TRBJ1-4 | NA | TRBV15 | ATSRQGVPGSNEKLF
TRBJ2-3 | NA | TRBV6-5 | ASSYSRTGMSLGDTQY
TRBJ1-1 | NA | TRBV5-6 | ASSLIGGAAEAF
TRBJ1-4 | NA | TRBV10-2 | ASSESTGGFSEKLF
TRBJ2-1 | once | TRBV4-1 | ASSPGDRDLNEQF
TRBJ2-2 | once | TRBV7-2 | ASSPIRTSGTGELF
TRBJ1-2 | NA | TRBV19 | ASHRRTTGYT
TRBJ1-4 | NA | TRBV3-1 | ASSQRGQGAEKLF
TRBJ1-2 | NA | TRBV29-1 | SVEGTRLDGYT
TRBJ2-5 | once | TRBV12-3/TRBV12-4 | ASRSSPGGGEETQY
TRBJ1-2 | NA | TRBV6-5 | ASTTGGYGYT
TRBJ2-2 | NA | TRBV25-1 | ASSLGRSKVSGELF
TRBJ1-5 | NA | TRBV6-2/TRBV6-3 | ASSYSMRGSNQPQH
TRBJ2-1 | NA | TRBV24-1 | ATSDPASGSSYNEQF
TRBJ2-2 | NA | TRBV30 | ASSRGAGELF
TRBJ1-1 | NA | TRBV19 | ASSIQINTEAF
TRBJ2-7 | NA | TRBV12-3/TRBV12-4 | ASSSPGASTKQY
TRBJ2-7 | NA | TRBV29-1 | SAFTPGVNEQY
TRBJ1-1 | NA | TRBV27 | ASSSSDGFEAF
TRBJ2-1 | NA | TRBV2 | ATRAGTNNEQF
TRBJ2-4 | NA | TRBV3-1 | ASSPTGVGQY
TRBJ2-7 | NA | TRBV19 | ASSMRGKSYEQY
TRBJ2-3 | NA | TRBV25-1 | ASSAMTGAPHTDTQY
TRBJ1-2 | NA | TRBV7-9 | ASGFQWDSNYGYT
TRBJ1-2 | once | TRBV7-9 | SSTPREHGYT
TRBJ1-1 | NA | TRBV6-1 | ASSSRQGGMNTEAF
TRBJ2-1 | NA | TRBV6-2/TRBV6-3 | ASSPIAGGVNEQF
TRBJ2-7 | NA | TRBV15 | ATSRDVGRGVEQY